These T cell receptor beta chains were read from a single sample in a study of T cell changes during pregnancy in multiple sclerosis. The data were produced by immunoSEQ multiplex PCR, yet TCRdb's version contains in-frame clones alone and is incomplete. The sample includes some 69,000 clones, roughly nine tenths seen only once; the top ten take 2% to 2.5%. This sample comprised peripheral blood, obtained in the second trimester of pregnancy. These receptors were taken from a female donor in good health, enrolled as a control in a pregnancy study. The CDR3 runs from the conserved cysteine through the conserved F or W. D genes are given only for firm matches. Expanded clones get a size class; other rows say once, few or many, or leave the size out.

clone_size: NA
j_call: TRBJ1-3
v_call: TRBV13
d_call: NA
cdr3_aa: CASSSGWEFSGNTIYF
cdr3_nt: TGTGCCAGCAGCTCGGGCTGGGAGTTCTCTGGAAACACCATATATTTT

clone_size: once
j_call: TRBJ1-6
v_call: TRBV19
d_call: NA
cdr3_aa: CASSGGVSYNSPLHF
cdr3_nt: TGTGCCAGTAGTGGGGGGGTCTCCTATAATTCACCCCTCCACTTT

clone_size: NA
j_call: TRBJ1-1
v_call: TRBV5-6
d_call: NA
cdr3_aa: CASSARKVWRNTEAFF
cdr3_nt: TGTGCCAGCAGCGCGAGGAAAGTTTGGAGGAACACTGAAGCTTTCTTT

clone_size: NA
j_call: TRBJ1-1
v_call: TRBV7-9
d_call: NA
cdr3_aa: CASSLGGGGRGAFF
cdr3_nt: TGTGCCAGCAGCTTAGGAGGGGGGGGGAGAGGAGCTTTCTTT

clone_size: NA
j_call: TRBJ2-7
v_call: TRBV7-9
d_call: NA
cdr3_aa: CASSLARSYEQYF
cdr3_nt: TGTGCCAGCAGCTTGGCCAGGTCCTACGAGCAGTACTTC

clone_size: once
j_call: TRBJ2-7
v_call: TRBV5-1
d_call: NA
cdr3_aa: CASSSGFGVQNYEQYF
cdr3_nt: TGCGCCAGCAGCTCGGGGTTCGGGGTCCAAAATTACGAGCAGTACTTC

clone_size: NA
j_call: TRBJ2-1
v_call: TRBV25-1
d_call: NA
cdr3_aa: CASSGGRSSYNEQFF
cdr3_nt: TGTGCCAGCAGTGGAGGTAGGAGCTCCTACAATGAGCAGTTCTTC

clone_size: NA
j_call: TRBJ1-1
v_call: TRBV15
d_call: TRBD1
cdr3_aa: CATSRGQDYTEAFF
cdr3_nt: TGTGCCACCAGCCGGGGACAGGATTACACTGAAGCTTTCTTT

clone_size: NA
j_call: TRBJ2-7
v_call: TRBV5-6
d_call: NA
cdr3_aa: CASSLDPGNSYEQYF
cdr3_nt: TGTGCCAGCAGCTTGGATCCAGGGAACTCCTACGAGCAGTACTTC

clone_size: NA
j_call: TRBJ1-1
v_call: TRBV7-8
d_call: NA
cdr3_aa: CASSSRRMNTEAFF
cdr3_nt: TGTGCCAGCAGCTCTAGACGGATGAACACTGAAGCTTTCTTT

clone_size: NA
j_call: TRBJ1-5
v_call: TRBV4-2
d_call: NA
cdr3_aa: CASSQEGGNQPQHF
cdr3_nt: TGTGCCAGCAGCCAAGAAGGAGGAAATCAGCCCCAGCATTTT

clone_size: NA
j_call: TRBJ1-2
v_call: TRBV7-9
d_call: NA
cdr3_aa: CASSFPEFYGYTF
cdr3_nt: TGTGCCAGCAGCTTTCCGGAGTTCTATGGCTACACCTTC

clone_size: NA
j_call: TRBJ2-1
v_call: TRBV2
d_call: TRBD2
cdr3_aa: CASASGDYNEQFF
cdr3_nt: TGTGCCAGCGCTAGCGGGGATTACAATGAGCAGTTCTTC

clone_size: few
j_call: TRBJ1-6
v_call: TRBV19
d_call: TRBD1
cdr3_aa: CASSIGDSNSPLHF
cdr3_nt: TGTGCCAGTAGTATTGGGGACAGCAATTCACCCCTCCACTTT

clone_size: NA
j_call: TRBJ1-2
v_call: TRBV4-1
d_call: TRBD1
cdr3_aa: CASSPSGGAGYTF
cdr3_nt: TGCGCCAGCAGCCCATCAGGGGGCGCCGGCTACACCTTC

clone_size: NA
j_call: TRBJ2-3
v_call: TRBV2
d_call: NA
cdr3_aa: CASKGSSGTDTQYF
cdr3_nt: TGTGCCAGCAAAGGTAGTAGCGGTACAGATACGCAGTATTTT

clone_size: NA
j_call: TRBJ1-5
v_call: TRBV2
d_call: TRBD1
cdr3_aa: CASSRTGEQQPQHF
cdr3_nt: TGTGCCAGCAGCAGGACAGGGGAACAACAGCCCCAGCATTTT

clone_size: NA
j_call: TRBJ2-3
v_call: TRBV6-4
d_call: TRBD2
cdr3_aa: CASSIAGDTDTQYF
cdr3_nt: TGTGCCAGCAGCATAGCGGGGGACACAGATACGCAGTATTTT

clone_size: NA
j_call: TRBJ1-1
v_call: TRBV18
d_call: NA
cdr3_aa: CASSLGGGILNTEAFF
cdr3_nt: TGTGCCAGCTCATTGGGAGGGGGTATACTGAACACTGAAGCTTTCTTT

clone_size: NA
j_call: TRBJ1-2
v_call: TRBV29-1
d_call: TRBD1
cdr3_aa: CSVAVRGGDYGYTF
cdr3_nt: TGCAGCGTTGCGGTGAGAGGGGGCGACTATGGCTACACCTTC

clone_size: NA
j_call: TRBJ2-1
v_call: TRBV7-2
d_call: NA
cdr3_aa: CASSLVQGRSSEQFF
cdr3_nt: TGTGCCAGCAGCTTAGTTCAGGGGCGTAGCAGTGAGCAGTTCTTC

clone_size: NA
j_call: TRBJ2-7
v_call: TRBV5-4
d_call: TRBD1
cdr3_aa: CASSPRTGDHEQYF
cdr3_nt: TGTGCCAGCAGCCCCAGGACAGGGGACCACGAGCAGTACTTC

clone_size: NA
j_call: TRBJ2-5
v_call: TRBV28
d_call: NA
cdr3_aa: CASTIGGTVQETQYF
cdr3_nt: TGTGCCAGCACCATCGGCGGGACAGTCCAAGAGACCCAGTACTTC

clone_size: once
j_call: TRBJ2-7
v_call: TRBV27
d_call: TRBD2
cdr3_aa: CASSLQRGGLFEQYF
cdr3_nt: TGTGCCAGCAGTTTGCAGCGGGGGGGCCTTTTTGAGCAGTACTTC

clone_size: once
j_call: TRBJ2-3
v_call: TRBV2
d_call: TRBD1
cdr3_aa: CASNTGGLDTQYF
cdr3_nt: TGTGCCAGCAATACAGGGGGCCTAGATACGCAGTATTTT

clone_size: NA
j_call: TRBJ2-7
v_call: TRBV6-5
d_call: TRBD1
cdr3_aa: CASRGQGTHEQYF
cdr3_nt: TGTGCCAGCAGGGGACAGGGAACCCACGAGCAGTACTTC

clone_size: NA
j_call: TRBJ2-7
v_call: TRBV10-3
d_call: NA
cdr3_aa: CAISTGIREQYF
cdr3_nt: TGTGCCATCAGCACAGGGATACGCGAGCAGTACTTC

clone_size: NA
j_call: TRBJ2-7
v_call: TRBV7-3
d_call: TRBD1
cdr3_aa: CASSLAGGSSYEQYF
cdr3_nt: TGTGCCAGCAGCTTAGCAGGGGGTAGCTCCTACGAGCAGTACTTC

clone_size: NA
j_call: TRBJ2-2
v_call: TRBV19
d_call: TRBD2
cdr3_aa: CASSGRGTSGGPITGELFF
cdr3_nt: TGTGCCAGTAGTGGGAGGGGGACTAGCGGGGGGCCAATCACCGGGGAGCTGTTTTTT

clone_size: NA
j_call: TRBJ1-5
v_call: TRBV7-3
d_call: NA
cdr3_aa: CASSLGAYQPQHF
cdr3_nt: TGTGCCAGCAGCTTAGGGGCCTATCAGCCCCAGCATTTT

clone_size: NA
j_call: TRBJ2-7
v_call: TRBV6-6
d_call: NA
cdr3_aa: CASSPKAGSAYEQYF
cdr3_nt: TGTGCCAGCAGCCCAAAGGCGGGGAGCGCCTACGAGCAGTACTTC

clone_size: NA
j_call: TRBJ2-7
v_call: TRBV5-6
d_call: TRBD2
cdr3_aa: CASSLRGLAKGYEQYF
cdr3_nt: TGTGCCAGCAGCTTGCGGGGACTAGCGAAGGGGTACGAGCAGTACTTC

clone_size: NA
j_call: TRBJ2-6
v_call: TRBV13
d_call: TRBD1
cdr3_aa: CASSPAHSDRDGANVLTF
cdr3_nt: TGTGCCAGCAGCCCCGCCCACTCCGACAGGGATGGGGCCAACGTCCTGACTTTC

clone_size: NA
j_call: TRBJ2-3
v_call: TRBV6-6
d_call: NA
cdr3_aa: CASIPQGSTDTQYF
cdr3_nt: TGTGCCAGCATCCCCCAGGGGTCCACAGATACGCAGTATTTT

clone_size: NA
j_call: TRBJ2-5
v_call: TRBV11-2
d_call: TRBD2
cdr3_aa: CASSLASGGAGTQYF
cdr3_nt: TGTGCCAGCAGCTTAGCTAGCGGGGGGGCGGGGACCCAGTACTTC

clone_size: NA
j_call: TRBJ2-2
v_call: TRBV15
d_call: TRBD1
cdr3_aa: CATSTPRTGGDTGELFF
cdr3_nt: TGTGCCACCAGCACTCCTCGGACAGGGGGGGACACCGGGGAGCTGTTTTTT

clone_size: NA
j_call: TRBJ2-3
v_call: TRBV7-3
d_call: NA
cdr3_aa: CASSLILSDTQYF
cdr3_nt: TGTGCCAGCAGCTTAATTCTCTCAGATACGCAGTATTTT

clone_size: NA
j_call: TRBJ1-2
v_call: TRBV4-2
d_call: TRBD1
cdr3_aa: CANSPAGGRDGYTF
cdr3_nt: TGTGCCAACAGCCCGGCAGGGGGCCGGGATGGCTACACCTTC

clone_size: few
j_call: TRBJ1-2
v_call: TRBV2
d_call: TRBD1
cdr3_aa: CASSESRTGDYGYTF
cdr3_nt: TGTGCCAGCAGTGAATCCCGGACAGGGGACTATGGCTACACCTTC